The 8 T cell receptor beta chains reported below all come from one sample, sequenced in a study of blood T cell repertoires in COVID-19. The assay was immunoSEQ multiplex PCR, and TCRdb's table has in-frame clones only and misses some. The sample includes some 200,000 clones, about four fifths of them seen just once. The specimen sequenced was peripheral blood. The receptor source for this set is a woman aged 80 or older with COVID-19, enrolled during active disease.

CDR3 coding DNA: TGCAGTGCTAGTGTTACCACAGCAGGCACCCAGCATTTT. This encodes CSASVTTAGTQHF. The V and J genes are TRBV20-1 and TRBJ1-5; D unclear. Germline CDR1 and CDR2: DFQATT and SNEGSKA (reference sequence). The CDR3 is 13 residues long. V gave up 3 bases and J gave up 11 bases, with 17 bases separating them.

The chain has TRBV19 and TRBJ2-2; possible D gene TRBD1, 5 bases. CDR3 length: 14 amino acids. Trimming removed 10 bases from V and 0 bases from J, with 12 bases in between. CDR1 LNHDA and CDR2 SQIVND come from the germline V gene (reference sequence). The CDR3 DNA sequence: TGTGCCACCGCTAGGGGAACGAACACCGGGGAGCTGTTTTTT. It translates to CATARGTNTGELFF.

J is TRBJ2-1 and V is TRBV7-2; 14 nucleotides line up with TRBD2. The CDR3 is 16 amino acids. J was trimmed by 7 bases and V by 1 base; bases with no gene match: 3. Germline V lookup: CDR1 SGHTA, CDR2 FQGNSA. CDR3 region: CASSLVGTSGGNEQFF. The CDR3, as DNA: TGTGCCAGCAGCTTAGTGGGGACTAGCGGGGGAAATGAGCAGTTCTTC.

The genes are TRBV10-3 and TRBJ2-7; D uncertain. Germline values: CDR1 ENHRY, CDR2 SYGVKD. CDR3 length equals 14 residues. V was clipped by 1 base and J by 2 bases, with 9 bases between them. CDR3 sequence: CAISELGITYEQYF. The CDR3 DNA sequence: TGTGCCATCAGTGAGTTGGGCATCACCTACGAGCAGTACTTC.

The V call is TRBV5-1, the J call TRBJ2-7, with TRBD2 identical over 11 bases. This CDR3 spans 15 amino acids. Germline CDR1 is SGHRS and CDR2 is YFSETQ. With V trimmed by 0 bases and J by 3 bases, 2 bases remained unmatched. The CDR3 coding sequence is TGCGCCAGCAGCTTGGTTCTAGCGGGAGGCTACGAGCAGTACTTC. Its translation is CASSLVLAGGYEQYF.

Comment on this clone: Distinct nucleotide sequences in the sample also encode this CDR3. The gene calls are TRBV19 and TRBJ1-1, with 8 bases that match TRBD1. Germline V gives CDR1 LNHDA, CDR2 SQIVND (reference sequence). With V trimmed by 5 bases and J by 8 bases, 4 bases remained unmatched. This CDR3 is built from 12 residues. CDR3 protein: CASSPRDREAFF. Written as DNA, the CDR3 is TGTGCCAGTAGTCCCAGGGACAGGGAAGCTTTCTTT.

This chain connects TRBV5-1 to TRBJ1-1, with D possibly TRBD1 on 6 matching bases. Between the trimmed V and J ends, which lost 1 base and 1 base, there was a span of 11 bases. Germline V gene sequence: CDR1 SGHRS, CDR2 YFSETQ. The CDR3 length is 15 residues. For the CDR3, the DNA is TGCGCCAGCAGCTTGCAGGGGCCCCCGAACACTGAAGCTTTCTTT. It specifies CASSLQGPPNTEAFF.

This clone was counted once. CDR3: CAINQGVHGYTF. CDR3 sequence (DNA): TGTGCCATCAACCAGGGGGTTCATGGCTACACCTTC. The rearrangement joins TRBV10-3 to TRBJ1-2; 7 bases align to TRBD1. Germline assignment: CDR1 ENHRY and CDR2 SYGVKD. The CDR3 runs to 12 residues. The ends lost 7 bases at V and 6 bases at J; junction bases unmatched: 5.